The entry below describes one TCR beta chain. CDR3 length: 16 amino acids. J was trimmed by 7 bases and V by 0 bases; bases with no gene match: 7. Germline V gives CDR1 SGHNT, CDR2 YYREEE (reference sequence). Using immunoSEQ multiplex PCR, the repertoire was profiled, and TCRdb retains in-frame clones only, with some absent. Among over 350,000 clones, roughly nine tenths were seen once, and the ten largest hold around 0.94%. This sample is part of a study of blood T cell repertoires in COVID-19. The sample was PBMCs or T cells enriched from blood (not recorded which). The J gene is TRBJ2-2, the V gene TRBV5-4, with TRBD1 matching over 9 bases. The receptor comes from a woman between 40 and 50 years old who had been exposed to COVID-19. The CDR3 sequence: CASSLGGQGTVGELFF. CDR3 sequence (DNA): TGTGCCAGCAGCTTGGGAGGACAGGGGACTGTCGGGGAGCTGTTTTTT.